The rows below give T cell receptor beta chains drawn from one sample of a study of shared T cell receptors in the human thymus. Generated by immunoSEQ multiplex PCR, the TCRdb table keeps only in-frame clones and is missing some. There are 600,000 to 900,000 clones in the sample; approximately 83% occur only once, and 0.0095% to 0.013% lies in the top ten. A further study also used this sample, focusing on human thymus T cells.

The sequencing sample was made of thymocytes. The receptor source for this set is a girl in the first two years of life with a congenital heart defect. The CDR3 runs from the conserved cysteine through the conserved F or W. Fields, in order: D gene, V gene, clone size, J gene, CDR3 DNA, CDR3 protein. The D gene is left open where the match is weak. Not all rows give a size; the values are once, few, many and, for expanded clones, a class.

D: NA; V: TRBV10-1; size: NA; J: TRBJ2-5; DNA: TGCGCCAGCCCCTGCCGAAGACAGGCTCGTCAAGAGACCCAGTACTTC; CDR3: CASPCRRQARQETQYF
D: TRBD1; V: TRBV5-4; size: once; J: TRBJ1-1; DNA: TGTGCCAGCAGCCGCAATTTAGGGACAGGGAACACTGAAGCTTTCTTT; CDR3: CASSRNLGTGNTEAFF
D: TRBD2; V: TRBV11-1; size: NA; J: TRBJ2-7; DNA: TGTGCCGGGACTAGCGGTACCTACGAGCAGTACTTC; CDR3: CAGTSGTYEQYF
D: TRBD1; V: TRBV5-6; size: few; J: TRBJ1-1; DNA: TGTGCCAGCAGCTTTTCCGGGGACAGGGGGGGCACTGAAGCTTTCTTT; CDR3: CASSFSGDRGGTEAFF
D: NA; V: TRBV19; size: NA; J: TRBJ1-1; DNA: TGTGCCAGTCGACAGCAGATATTGAGGAACCCAATGAACACTGAAGCTTTCTTT; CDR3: CASRQQILRNPMNTEAFF
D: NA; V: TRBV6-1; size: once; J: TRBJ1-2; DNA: TGTGCCAGCAGTGAAGAGAGGGCACAAGGCTACACCTTC; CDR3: CASSEERAQGYTF
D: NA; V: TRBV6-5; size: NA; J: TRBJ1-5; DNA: TGTGCCAGCAGTTACAGGCAGGGATACAATCAGCCCCAGCATTTT; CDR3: CASSYRQGYNQPQHF
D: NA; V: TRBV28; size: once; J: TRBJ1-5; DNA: TGTGCCAGCAGTTGTGTGGTGGGCAGGGTGTCGCTCTACAATCAGCCCCAGCATTTT; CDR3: CASSCVVGRVSLYNQPQHF
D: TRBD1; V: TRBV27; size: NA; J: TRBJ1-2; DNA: TGTGCCAGCAGGCGGACAGGGGGCACTCACCGAAACTATGGCTACACCTTC; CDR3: CASRRTGGTHRNYGYTF
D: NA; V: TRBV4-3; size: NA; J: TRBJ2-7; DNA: TGCGCCAGCAGCCAAGATCACGGGACATACTACGAGCAGTACTTC; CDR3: CASSQDHGTYYEQYF
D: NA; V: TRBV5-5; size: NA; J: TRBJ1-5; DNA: TGTGCCAGCAGGGGCGAGAATCAGCCCCAGCATTTT; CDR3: CASRGENQPQHF
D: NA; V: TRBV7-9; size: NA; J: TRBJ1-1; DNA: TGTGCCAGCAGCTTCCGGGGTGGCTCTGGAGCTTTCTTT; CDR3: CASSFRGGSGAFF
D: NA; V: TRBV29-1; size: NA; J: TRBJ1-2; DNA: TGCAGCGTTGGGTCGGGGGGGAAGCCTGGCTACACCTTC; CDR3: CSVGSGGKPGYTF
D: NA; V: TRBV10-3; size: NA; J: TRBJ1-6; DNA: TGTGCCATCAGAGGCAGGCACCTAAATTCACCCCTCCACTTT; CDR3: CAIRGRHLNSPLHF
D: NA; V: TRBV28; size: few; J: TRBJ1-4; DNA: TGTGCCAGCAGTAGCCCCCGGGCAGGGAGGGAGGAGGAACTGTTTTTT; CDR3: CASSSPRAGREEELFF
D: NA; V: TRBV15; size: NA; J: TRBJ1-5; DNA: TGTGCCACCAGCAGAGTTCGGAGGGGTAGCAATCAGCCCCAGCATTTT; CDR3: CATSRVRRGSNQPQHF
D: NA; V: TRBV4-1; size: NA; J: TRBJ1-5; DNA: TGCGCCAGCAGCCAAGTCTACTCGGGGAAGACAGGAAATCAGCCCCAGCATTTT; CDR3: CASSQVYSGKTGNQPQHF